This T cell receptor (beta chain) comes out of a study of blood T cells in healthy people across ages (dated by TCRdb to the mid-2010s). Regarding the research as a whole: In model experiments, roughly one uniquely barcoded TCR beta cDNA molecule per two T cells was captured by template switching. To track age-related changes in TCR beta repertoire diversity, the study relied on deep sequencing normalized with unique cDNA molecular identifiers. Two additional independent replicas of 1 million unique cDNA reads from the same blood draw were analyzed for two donors (one aged 18 to 30 and one aged 80 or older). The donors were divided into four age groups: young (average approximately 16 years), middle-aged (around 37), aged (approximately 62) and long-lived (more than 75). To avoid experimental bias, donors of different ages were distributed randomly across sequencing lanes. What the work shows at the level of the full study, not this receptor alone: Estimates of total diversity based on one million sequenced T cells were considered lower bounds and underestimates. Because the CMV infection status of the donors was unknown, age-related changes in expanded clonotypes may potentially have been confounded. As age increased, observed TCR beta diversity per million T cells dropped in a roughly linear way, and a significant reduction was already evident by age roughly 40. A strong correlation was found between observed TCR beta diversity and the percentage of naive T cells measured by flow cytometry. Conclusive comparison of naive and antigen-experienced compartments was prevented by the profiling of bulk unsorted PBMCs. The long-lived group showed more naive CD4+ T cells, fewer expanded clones and increased TCR diversity than the aged group, suggesting age selection.

Libraries were prepared through 5' RACE. Instrument used: Illumina HiSeq 2500. The second PCR ran for roughly 7 to 12 cycles and used a J-beta primer mix along with a sample-barcoded 5' primer. A unique molecular identifier was introduced onto each TCR beta cDNA molecule by a template-switch 5' adaptor carrying 12 random nucleotides. Each sample yielded at least 3 million CDR3-containing paired-end reads. First-strand cDNA synthesis was performed from all RNA using the Mint cDNA synthesis kit, with priming by a TRBC-specific oligonucleotide. Following uracil-DNA glycosylase treatment, a first 18-cycle PCR with universal primers M1SS and BC2_uni_R was performed on all cDNA. Per the original workflow: Normalization of each sample was performed by random selection of 1 million high-quality reads, each carrying a distinct molecular identifier. Instead of being binned into consensus sequences, reads that shared molecular identifiers were thrown out. MiTCR, run with a Q25 quality threshold and the strictest error-elimination algorithm, handled CDR3 identification, clonotype clustering and error correction. A nonparametric unseen species model using Euler transformation provided a lower-bound estimate of total TCR beta diversity. In TCRdb, the public reads were trimmed at Q25 with fastp and aligned with MiXCR, with productive beta chains retained. CDR3 protein sequences are deduplicated, and each keeps its most common genes and DNA. None of the V and J calls come from the authors' own analysis; TCRdb made them. The sample profile shows some 860,000 distinct CDR3 sequences; around 50% of them were found once. Of the sample, around a quarter falls within the top ten clones.

Concerning this clonotype: No cognate antigen has been identified for it. No much larger clone exists at a distance of one base, and base qualities are not known.

The donors were around 39 Caucasian individuals from Russia, aged roughly 6 to 100 years, who were systemically healthy. About 9.1 milliliters of peripheral blood were collected from each donor into EDTA-treated Vacutainer tubes. Ficoll-Paque density-gradient centrifugation was used to isolate PBMCs, with at least 6.5 million per sample. Total RNA, at least 5 micrograms per sample, was extracted from PBMCs with Trizol reagent. Naive CD45RAhigh/CD27high T cell percentages were measured by flow cytometry on a PBMC aliquot from every donor. Its CDR3 holds 13 amino acids, cysteine through phenylalanine. This entry keeps only the CDR3 DNA: 39 bases, framed from base 1. CDR1 and CDR2 (SQVTM, ANQGSEA) derive from the germline V gene.

The rearranged segments are TRBV29-1 and TRBJ2-7; 6 matching bases give a weak D call of TRBD2. The last part of the DNA fits TRBJ2-5 better; the J call may be wrong. The sequencing sample was made of blood. The clonotype was recovered from a man aged 35-49 years in good health. The DNA sequence is as follows: TGCAGCGCCTCCGCCGCCCGGGGGGAGACCCAGTACTTC. The encoded protein is CSASAARGETQYF.